This T cell receptor beta chain was recovered during a study of T cells in Graves' hyperthyroidism and ophthalmopathy. General study findings and limits: Researchers report that a 13 V-J model separated ophthalmopathy from stable hyperthyroidism.

Turning to this clonotype: Its antigen remains unidentified.

Regions amplified from RNA transcripts were the TCR beta CDR3 regions. TCR CDR3 regions were first amplified by RT-PCR with HTBI primers. Using its own MiXCR run on the multiplex PCR reads, TCRdb lists one record per CDR3 protein. The table lists a few hundred thousand distinct CDR3 sequences, approximately 16% of them singletons. The source is a woman between 40 and 50 years old with Graves' ophthalmopathy. Sequencing was done on a sample of blood.

CDR3 coding DNA: TGTGCCTGGAGTCCACAGGGTAACGAGCCCCAGCATTTT. It codes for CAWSPQGNEPQHF. The chain combines TRBV30 with TRBJ1-5; a possible D gene is TRBD1 (6 bases). Germline lookup yields CDR1 GTSNPN and CDR2 SVGIG (reference sequence). This CDR3 is built from 13 residues. V dropped 2 bases and J dropped 8 bases, with 13 bases sitting between them.